The 6 T cell receptor beta chains in this list originate from one sample, sequenced in a study of CD8 T cells in Susac syndrome. RNA in amounts of roughly 0.45 to 1 ug was reverse transcribed with random hexamers. TCRdb reprocessed the immunoSEQ multiplex PCR reads via MiXCR and lists one record per CDR3 protein. The table includes approximately 130,000 distinct CDR3 sequences, around 91% detected once. Sequencing was done on a sample of CD8+ T cells from PBMCs. These receptors were taken from a human donor with multiple sclerosis.

The J gene is TRBJ1-1, the V gene TRBV18, with D tentatively TRBD1 (5 bases). The germline CDR1 and CDR2 sequences are KGHSH and LQKENI. This CDR3 comprises 16 residues. Trimming removed 3 bases at V and 0 bases at J, with 14 bases between. The CDR3 sequence: CASSPSLRGLNTEAFF. The CDR3 coding sequence is TGTGCCAGCTCACCCTCGTTAAGGGGCCTGAACACTGAAGCTTTCTTT.

The rearrangement joins TRBV11-2 to TRBJ2-5; D possibly corresponds to TRBD2 (5 bases). Germline V gene sequence: CDR1 SGHAT, CDR2 FQNNGV. CDR3 length: 12 amino acids. V was clipped by 2 bases and J by 14 bases, with 15 bases between them. In DNA form, the CDR3 reads TGTGCCAGCAGCTTACTAGCTAACAGTGTATACTTC. Its translation is CASSLLANSVYF.

The gene calls are TRBV15 and TRBJ1-2; weak D call: TRBD1 (6 bases). Germline CDR1 and CDR2: LNHNV and YYDKDF (reference sequence). This CDR3 is 15 amino acids long. The V gene lost 5 bases and the J gene lost 8 bases, with 21 bases spanning the gap. Written as DNA, the CDR3 is TGTGCCACCAGCTTACTGGACAGCGATTTAGTCGGCTACACCTTC. It translates to CATSLLDSDLVGYTF.

The chain has TRBV7-6 and TRBJ2-3, with 7 bases identical to TRBD2. This CDR3 region has 16 residues. Germline assignment: CDR1 SGHVS and CDR2 FNYEAQ. Trimming removed 4 bases from V and 2 bases from J; junction bases left unmatched: 9. The CDR3 nucleotides are TGTGCCAGCAGCTCCTCCCGGGGAGGGCCCACAGATACGCAGTATTTT. It encodes CASSSSRGGPTDTQYF.

The rearrangement links TRBV5-1 to TRBJ1-1; 7 positions agree with TRBD1. V was clipped by 2 bases and J by 1 base; unmatched bases: 2. CDR1 and CDR2 (germline): SGHRS, YFSETQ. CDR3 length: 14 residues. The CDR3 loop reads CASSFAGGNTEAFF. The CDR3 DNA is TGCGCCAGCAGCTTCGCAGGGGGGAACACTGAAGCTTTCTTT.

The V call is TRBV4-3, the J call TRBJ2-3, with 10 bases that match TRBD1. This CDR3 contains 17 residues. After removal of 0 bases from V and 4 bases from J, the junction contained 7 bases not matched to a gene. The germline CDR1 and CDR2 sequences are LGHNA and YSLEER. The CDR3 is CASSQEWRQGAADTQYF. DNA of the CDR3: TGCGCCAGCAGCCAAGAGTGGAGACAGGGGGCAGCAGATACGCAGTATTTT.